The 14 T cell receptor beta chains below all came from one sample that was sequenced in a study of blood T cell repertoires in COVID-19. Some clones are missing from TCRdb's copy, which holds only in-frame ones; the method was immunoSEQ multiplex PCR. The sample records 250,000 to 300,000 clones, around 90% being singletons. The specimen was PBMCs or T cells enriched from blood (not recorded which). These receptor sequences come from a woman aged 40 to 50 who had recovered from COVID-19.

The J gene is TRBJ2-3, the V gene TRBV29-1, with D possibly being TRBD1 (6 bases). The germline CDR1 and CDR2 sequences are SQVTM and ANQGSEA. The CDR3 totals 16 residues. V lost 4 bases, J lost 5 bases, and 22 bases lay in between. The CDR3 loop is CSVVDIRGGPGDTQYF. The CDR3 DNA follows: TGCAGCGTTGTCGATATCAGGGGCGGCCCGGGAGATACGCAGTATTTT.

The chain recombines TRBV4-3 with TRBJ2-7, with D possibly being TRBD2 (5 bases). V dropped 4 bases and J dropped 0 bases, with 13 bases sitting between them. This CDR3 region has 15 residues. CDR1 LGHNA and CDR2 YSLEER come from the germline V gene. The CDR3 DNA is TGCGCCAGCAGCCGTCTGTTGGGGAGCTCCTACGAGCAGTACTTC. Protein product: CASSRLLGSSYEQYF.

The genes are TRBV5-1 and TRBJ1-5, with TRBD1 matching 7 bases. From germline, CDR1 is SGHRS and CDR2 YFSETQ. This CDR3 is 14 amino acids long. The V gene end was trimmed by 2 bases and the J gene end by 3 bases; junction bases not matched to a gene: 2. The CDR3 spells CASSLTGANQPQHF. DNA for the CDR3: TGCGCCAGCAGCTTAACAGGGGCCAATCAGCCCCAGCATTTT.

This sequence joins TRBV10-1 and TRBJ1-2; D unresolved. The V end was cut by 3 bases, the J end by 5 bases, with 10 bases between. This CDR3 spans 13 amino acids. Per germline, CDR1 WNHNN and CDR2 SYGVQD (reference sequence). For the CDR3, the DNA is TGCGCCAGCAGTGATAATACAGATTATGGCTACACCTTC. It codes for CASSDNTDYGYTF.

The chain links TRBV29-1 to TRBJ2-7; D is possibly TRBD1 (5 bases). The CDR3 extends over 12 amino acids. Trimming stripped 8 bases from V and 9 bases from J, with 20 bases between. Germline V gene sequence: CDR1 SQVTM, CDR2 ANQGSEA. For the CDR3, the DNA is TGCAGCATAGCTTTCGGGTCCCAGGGGCAGTACTTC. As protein: CSIAFGSQGQYF.

The chain links TRBV20-1 to TRBJ2-1; D possibly corresponds to TRBD2 (6 bases). V was clipped by 3 bases and J by 6 bases, with 15 bases between them. CDR3 length: 14 amino acids. Per germline, CDR1 DFQATT and CDR2 SNEGSKA (reference sequence). The CDR3 loop is CSASRVDGGNEQFF. Here the CDR3 DNA reads TGCAGTGCTAGTCGGGTGGACGGGGGCAATGAGCAGTTCTTC.

CDR3 protein: CATSRDLENGDTQYF. The CDR3 bases are TGTGCCACCAGCAGAGATCTGGAGAACGGAGATACGCAGTATTTT. This chain joins TRBV15 and TRBJ2-3; no definite D call. Trimming shortened V by 0 bases and J by 5 bases, and 12 bases separated the two germline ends. The CDR3 extends over 15 amino acids. CDR1 is LNHNV, CDR2 YYDKDF, per germline (reference sequence).

This clone was seen only once. V and J are TRBV5-4 and TRBJ2-1, with 9 bases fitting TRBD1. Trimming removed 3 bases from V and 5 bases from J; junction bases left unmatched: 6. CDR1 is SGHNT and CDR2 is YYREEE in the germline V gene (reference sequence). This CDR3 is built from 15 residues. The CDR3 loop reads CASSSPGQGNNEQFF. In DNA, the CDR3 is TGTGCCAGCAGCTCCCCGGGACAGGGAAACAATGAGCAGTTCTTC.

The J gene is TRBJ1-3, the V gene TRBV30; D not certain. Per the germline V gene, CDR1 is GTSNPN and CDR2 is SVGIG (reference sequence). The CDR3 spans 13 residues. V dropped 0 bases and J dropped 4 bases, with 7 bases sitting between them. Here the CDR3 reads CAWSVPAGNTIYF. The CDR3, as DNA: TGTGCCTGGAGTGTACCAGCGGGAAACACCATATATTTT.

The J gene is TRBJ2-1, the V gene TRBV15, with unresolved D. The V end was cut by 2 bases, the J end by 10 bases, with 9 bases between. The germline V gene has CDR1 LNHNV and CDR2 YYDKDF (reference sequence). The CDR3 loop spans 12 amino acids. The CDR3: CATSRLGWEQFF. In nucleotides, the CDR3 is TGTGCCACCAGCAGACTAGGATGGGAGCAGTTCTTC.

On this clone itself: Other DNA sequences in the same sample also yield this CDR3. The chain joins TRBV12-3 or TRBV12-4 to TRBJ2-7; 7 positions match TRBD1. CDR3 length equals 13 residues. The J segment lost 4 bases and the V segment lost 3 bases, leaving 3 bases of the junction unmatched. CDR3 sequence (DNA): TGTGCCAGCAGTTTGGGACAGCCTTACGAGCAGTACTTC. Translated, it gives CASSLGQPYEQYF.

The J gene is TRBJ2-1, the V gene TRBV7-9; 7 nucleotides align to TRBD2. The trim removed 6 bases at V and 2 bases at J, leaving 7 bases unmatched. Germline V gene sequence: CDR1 SEHNR, CDR2 FQNEAQ (reference sequence). This CDR3 contains 15 residues. CDR3 protein: CASSEAGAAYNEQFF. CDR3 DNA sequence: TGTGCCAGCAGTGAGGCGGGAGCGGCCTACAATGAGCAGTTCTTC.

The chain carries TRBV7-2 and TRBJ2-7; no reliable D call. The length of the CDR3 is 11 residues. V lost 6 bases and J lost 3, with 6 bases in between. Germline V gene data show CDR1 as SGHTA and CDR2 as FQGNSA. The CDR3 DNA follows: TGTGCCAGCAGTTATTACTACGAGCAGTACTTC. It yields the protein CASSYYYEQYF.

This chain uses TRBV6-5 with TRBJ2-3, with 12 bases that match TRBD2. Germline V gene data show CDR1 as MNHEY and CDR2 as SVGAGI. The CDR3 covers 14 residues. V shed 10 bases, J shed 3 bases, and the junction held 5 bases outside the gene matches. The chain's CDR3 is CAISLAGGTDTQYF. CDR3 coding DNA: TGTGCCATTTCACTAGCGGGAGGAACAGATACGCAGTATTTT.